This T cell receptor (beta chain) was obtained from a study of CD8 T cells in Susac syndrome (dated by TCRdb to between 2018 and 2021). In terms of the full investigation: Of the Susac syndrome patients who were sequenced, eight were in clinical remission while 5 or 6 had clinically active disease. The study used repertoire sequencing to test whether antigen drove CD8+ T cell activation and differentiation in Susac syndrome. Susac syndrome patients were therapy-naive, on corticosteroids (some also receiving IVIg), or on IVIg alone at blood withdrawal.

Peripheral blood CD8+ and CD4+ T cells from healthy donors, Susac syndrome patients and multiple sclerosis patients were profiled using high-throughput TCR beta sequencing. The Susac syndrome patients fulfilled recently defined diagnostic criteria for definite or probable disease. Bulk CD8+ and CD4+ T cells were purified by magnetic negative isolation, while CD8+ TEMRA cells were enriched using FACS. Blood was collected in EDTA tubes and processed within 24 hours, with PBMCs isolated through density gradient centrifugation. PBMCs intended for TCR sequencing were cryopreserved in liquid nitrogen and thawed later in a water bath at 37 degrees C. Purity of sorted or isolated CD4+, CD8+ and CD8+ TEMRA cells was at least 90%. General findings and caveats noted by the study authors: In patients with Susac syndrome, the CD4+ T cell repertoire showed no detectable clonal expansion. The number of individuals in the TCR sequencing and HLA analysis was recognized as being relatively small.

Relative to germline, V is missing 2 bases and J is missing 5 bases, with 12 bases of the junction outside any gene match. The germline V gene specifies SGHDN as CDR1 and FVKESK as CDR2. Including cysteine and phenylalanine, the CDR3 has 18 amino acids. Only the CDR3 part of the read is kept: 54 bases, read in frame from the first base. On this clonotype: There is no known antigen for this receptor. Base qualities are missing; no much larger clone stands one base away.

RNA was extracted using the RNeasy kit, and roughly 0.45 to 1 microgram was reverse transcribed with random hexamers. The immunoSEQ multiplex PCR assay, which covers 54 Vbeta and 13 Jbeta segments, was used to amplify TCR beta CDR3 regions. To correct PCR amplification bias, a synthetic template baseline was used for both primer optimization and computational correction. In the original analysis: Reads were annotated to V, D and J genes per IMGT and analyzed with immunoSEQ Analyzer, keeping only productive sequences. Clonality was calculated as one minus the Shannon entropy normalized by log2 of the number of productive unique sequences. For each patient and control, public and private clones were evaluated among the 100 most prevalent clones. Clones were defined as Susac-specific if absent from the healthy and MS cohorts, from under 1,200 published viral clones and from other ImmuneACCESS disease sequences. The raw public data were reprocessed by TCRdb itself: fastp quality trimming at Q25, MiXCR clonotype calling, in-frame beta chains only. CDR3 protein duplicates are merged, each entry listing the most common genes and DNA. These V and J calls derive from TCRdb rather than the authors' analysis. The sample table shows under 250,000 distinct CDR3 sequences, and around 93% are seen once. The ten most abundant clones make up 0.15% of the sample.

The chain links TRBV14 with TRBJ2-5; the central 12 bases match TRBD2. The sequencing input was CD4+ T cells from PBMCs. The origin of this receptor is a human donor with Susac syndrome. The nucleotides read TGTGCCAGCAGCCAACGACGAGGAACTAGCGGGGGGTCTGAGACCCAGTACTTC. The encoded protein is CASSQRRGTSGGSETQYF.